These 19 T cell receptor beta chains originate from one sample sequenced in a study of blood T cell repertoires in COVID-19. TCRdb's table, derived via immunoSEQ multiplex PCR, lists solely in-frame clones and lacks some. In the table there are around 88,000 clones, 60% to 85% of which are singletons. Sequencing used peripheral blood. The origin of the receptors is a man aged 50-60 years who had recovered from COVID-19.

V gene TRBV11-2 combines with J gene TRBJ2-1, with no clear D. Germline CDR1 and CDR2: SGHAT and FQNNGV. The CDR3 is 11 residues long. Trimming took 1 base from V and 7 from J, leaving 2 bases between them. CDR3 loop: CASSLVNEQFF. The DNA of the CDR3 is TGTGCCAGCAGCTTAGTAAATGAGCAGTTCTTC.

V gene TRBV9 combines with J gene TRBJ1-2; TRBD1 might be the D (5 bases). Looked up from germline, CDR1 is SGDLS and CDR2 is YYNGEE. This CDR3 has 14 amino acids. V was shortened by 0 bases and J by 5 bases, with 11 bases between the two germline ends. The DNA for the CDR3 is TGTGCCAGCAGCGTAGGAGGCAGGGTTTATGGCTACACCTTC. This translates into CASSVGGRVYGYTF.

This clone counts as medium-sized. The CDR3 coding sequence is TGTGCCACCAGCAGAGCCACGGACAACTCCTACGAGCAGTACTTC. Translated, it gives CATSRATDNSYEQYF. The chain has TRBV15 and TRBJ2-7, with a tentative D call TRBD1 (5 bases). The CDR3 has 15 residues. Germline V gene sequence: CDR1 LNHNV, CDR2 YYDKDF (reference sequence). The V end lost 1 base, the J end lost 0 bases, and 10 bases lay between the germline ends.

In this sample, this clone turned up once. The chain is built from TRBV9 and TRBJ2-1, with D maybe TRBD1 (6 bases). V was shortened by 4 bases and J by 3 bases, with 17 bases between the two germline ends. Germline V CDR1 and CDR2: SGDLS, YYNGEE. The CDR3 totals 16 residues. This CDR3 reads CASSPRQGTIYNEQFF. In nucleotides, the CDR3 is TGTGCCAGCAGCCCTCGCCAGGGGACCATCTACAATGAGCAGTTCTTC.

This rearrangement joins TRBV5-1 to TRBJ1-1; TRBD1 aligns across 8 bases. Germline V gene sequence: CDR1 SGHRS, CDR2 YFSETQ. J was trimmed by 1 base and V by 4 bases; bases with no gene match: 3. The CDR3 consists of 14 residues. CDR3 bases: TGCGCCAGCAGCAGCGGGACAGGGAACACTGAAGCTTTCTTT. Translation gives CASSSGTGNTEAFF.

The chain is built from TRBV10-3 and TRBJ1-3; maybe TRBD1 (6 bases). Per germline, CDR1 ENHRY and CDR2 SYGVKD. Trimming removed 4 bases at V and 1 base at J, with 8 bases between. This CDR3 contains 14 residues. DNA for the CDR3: TGTGCCATCAGTGCAGGGGATTCTGGAAACACCATATATTTT. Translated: CAISAGDSGNTIYF.

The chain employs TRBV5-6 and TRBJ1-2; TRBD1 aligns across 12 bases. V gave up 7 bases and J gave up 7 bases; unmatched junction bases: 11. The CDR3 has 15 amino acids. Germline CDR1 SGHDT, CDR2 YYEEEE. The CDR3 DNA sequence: TGTGCCAGCGGCCGGGACAGGGGGCGCGCGGTTGGCTACACCTTC. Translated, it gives CASGRDRGRAVGYTF.

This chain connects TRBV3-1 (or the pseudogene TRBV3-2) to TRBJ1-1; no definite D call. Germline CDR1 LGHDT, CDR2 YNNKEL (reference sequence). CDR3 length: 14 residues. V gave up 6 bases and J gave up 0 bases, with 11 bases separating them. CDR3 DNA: TGTGCCAGCAGGATGGGCGGGGTGAACACTGAAGCTTTCTTT. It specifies CASRMGGVNTEAFF.

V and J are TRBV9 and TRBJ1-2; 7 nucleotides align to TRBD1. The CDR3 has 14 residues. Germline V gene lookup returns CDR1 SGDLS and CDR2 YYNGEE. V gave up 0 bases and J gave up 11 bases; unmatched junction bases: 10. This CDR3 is CASSVVLAGGKYTF. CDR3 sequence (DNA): TGTGCCAGCAGCGTAGTATTGGCAGGGGGGAAGTACACCTTC.

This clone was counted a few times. The CDR3 loop is CASHGGVFHGYTF. The CDR3 nucleotides read TGTGCCAGCCACGGGGGGGTGTTCCATGGCTACACCTTC. This chain uses TRBV2 with TRBJ1-2; possibly TRBD1 for D (5 bases). The CDR3 extends over 13 amino acids. Germline V gives CDR1 SNHLY, CDR2 FYNNEI. Trimming shortened V by 8 bases and J by 6 bases, and 16 bases separated the two germline ends.

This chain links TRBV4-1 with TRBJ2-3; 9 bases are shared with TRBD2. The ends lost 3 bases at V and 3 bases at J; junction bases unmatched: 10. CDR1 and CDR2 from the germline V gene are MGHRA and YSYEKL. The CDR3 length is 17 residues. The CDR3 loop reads CASSQELAGARTDTQYF. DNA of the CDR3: TGCGCCAGCAGCCAGGAATTAGCGGGGGCGAGGACAGATACGCAGTATTTT.

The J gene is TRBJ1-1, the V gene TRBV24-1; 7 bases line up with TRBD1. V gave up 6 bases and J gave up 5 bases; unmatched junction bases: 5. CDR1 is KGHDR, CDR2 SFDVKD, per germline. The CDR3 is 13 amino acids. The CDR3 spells CATSRQGDTEAFF. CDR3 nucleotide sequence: TGTGCCACCAGTAGACAGGGAGATACTGAAGCTTTCTTT.

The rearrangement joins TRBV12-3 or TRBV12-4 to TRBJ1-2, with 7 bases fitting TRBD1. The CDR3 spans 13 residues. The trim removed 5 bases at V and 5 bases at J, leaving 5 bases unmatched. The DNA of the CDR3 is TGTGCCAGCAGTCACTGGACAGGTTATGGCTACACCTTC. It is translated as CASSHWTGYGYTF.

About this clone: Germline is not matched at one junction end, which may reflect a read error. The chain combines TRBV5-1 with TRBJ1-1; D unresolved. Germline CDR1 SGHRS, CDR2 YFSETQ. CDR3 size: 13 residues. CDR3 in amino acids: CASSLVANSEAFF. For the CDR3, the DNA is TGCGCCAGCAGCTTGGTTGCGAACTCTGAAGCTTTCTTT.

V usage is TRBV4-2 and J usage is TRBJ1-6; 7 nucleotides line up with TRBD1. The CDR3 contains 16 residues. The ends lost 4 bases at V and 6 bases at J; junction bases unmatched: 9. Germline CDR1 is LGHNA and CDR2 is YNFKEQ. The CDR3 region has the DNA TGTGCCAGCAGCCCCCGAAGGGGACAGAGTAATTCACCCCTCCACTTT. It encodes CASSPRRGQSNSPLHF.

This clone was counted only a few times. This CDR3 is CASSLHGTSGRADTQYF. The DNA for the CDR3 is TGTGCCAGCAGTTTACACGGGACTAGCGGGAGGGCAGATACGCAGTATTTT. This chain links TRBV27 with TRBJ2-3, with TRBD2 matching 16 bases. This CDR3 contains 17 residues. From germline, CDR1 is MNHEY and CDR2 SMNVEV (reference sequence). V shed 2 bases, J shed 4 bases, and the junction held 3 bases outside the gene matches.

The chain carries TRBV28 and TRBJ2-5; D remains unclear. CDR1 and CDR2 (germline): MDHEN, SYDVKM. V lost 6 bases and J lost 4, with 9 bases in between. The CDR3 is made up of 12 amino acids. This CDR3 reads CASSSGRETQYF. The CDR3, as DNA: TGTGCCAGCAGCTCGGGTAGAGAGACCCAGTACTTC.

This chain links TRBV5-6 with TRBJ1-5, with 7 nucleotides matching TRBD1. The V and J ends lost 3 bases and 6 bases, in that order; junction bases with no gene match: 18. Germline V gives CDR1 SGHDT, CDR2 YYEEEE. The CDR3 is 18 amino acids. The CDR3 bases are TGTGCCAGCAGCTCAGCACCGTCCGGGACAGTTGGAAGTCAGCCCCAGCATTTT. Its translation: CASSSAPSGTVGSQPQHF. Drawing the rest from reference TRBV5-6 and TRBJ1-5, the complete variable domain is DAGVTQSPTHLIKTRGQQVTLRCSPKSGHDTVSWYQQALGQGPQFIFQYYEEEERQRGNFPDRFSGHQFPNYSSELNVNALLLGDSALYLCASSSAPSGTVGSQPQHFGDGTRLSIL.

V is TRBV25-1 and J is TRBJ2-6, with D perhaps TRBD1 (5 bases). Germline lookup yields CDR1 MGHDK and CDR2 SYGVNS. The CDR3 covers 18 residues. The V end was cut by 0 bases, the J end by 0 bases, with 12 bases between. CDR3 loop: CASSEYRGTLSGANVLTF. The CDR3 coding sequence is TGTGCCAGCAGTGAATATAGGGGAACCCTCTCTGGGGCCAACGTCCTGACTTTC.